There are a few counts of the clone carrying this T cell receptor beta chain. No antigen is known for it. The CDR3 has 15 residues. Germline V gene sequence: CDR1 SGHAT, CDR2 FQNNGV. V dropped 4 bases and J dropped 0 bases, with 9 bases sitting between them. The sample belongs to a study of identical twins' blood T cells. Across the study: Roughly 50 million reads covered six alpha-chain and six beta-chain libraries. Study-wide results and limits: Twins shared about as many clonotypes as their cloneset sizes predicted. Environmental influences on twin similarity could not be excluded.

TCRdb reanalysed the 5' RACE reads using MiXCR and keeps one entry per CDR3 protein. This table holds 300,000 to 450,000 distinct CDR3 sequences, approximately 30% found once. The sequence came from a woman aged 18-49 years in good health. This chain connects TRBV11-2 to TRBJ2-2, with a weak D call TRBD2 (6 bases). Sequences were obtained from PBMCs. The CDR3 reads CASSSRLANTGELFF. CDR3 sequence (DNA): TGTGCCAGCAGCTCCCGACTAGCGAACACCGGGGAGCTGTTTTTT.